This is a list of T cell receptor beta chains from one sample in a study of sequential checkpoint blockade in melanoma. The method was immunoSEQ multiplex PCR; TCRdb's version includes in-frame clones alone and lacks a portion of them. Seen here are about 37,000 clones, about 30% observed once, and the top ten hold 1.6%. Sample: tumor tissue (inferred from file names), taken from a patient given nivolumab and ipilimumab in sequence. These receptors were obtained from a human donor with melanoma. Each CDR3 is given with its conserved first and last residue. D genes are given only for firm matches. Not every row has a clone size; where given, it reads once, few, many or a size class.

>NA|TRBJ2-1|TRBV11-3|TRBD2
CASSLNSGRAESYNEQFF
TGTGCCAGCAGCTTAAATAGCGGGAGGGCCGAGTCCTACAATGAGCAGTTCTTC
>NA|TRBJ2-2|TRBV10-3|TRBD2
CAISEPASGANTGELFF
TGTGCCATCAGTGAGCCGGCTAGCGGGGCGAACACCGGGGAGCTGTTTTTT
>many|TRBJ1-4|TRBV11-3|NA
CASSQGATNEKLFF
TGTGCCAGCAGCCAGGGTGCAACTAATGAAAAACTGTTTTTT
>NA|TRBJ2-5|TRBV29-1|TRBD1
CSVGYRGRMEETQYF
TGCAGCGTTGGGTACAGGGGGCGCATGGAAGAGACCCAGTACTTC
>NA|TRBJ1-4|TRBV11-3|NA
CASSLGVFIATNEKLFF
TGTGCCAGCAGCTTAGGAGTCTTCATCGCAACTAATGAAAAACTGTTTTTT
>NA|TRBJ2-3|TRBV6-7|TRBD1
CASGGQGRSVIGTDTQYF
TGTGCCAGCGGTGGACAGGGGCGAAGCGTTATTGGCACAGATACGCAGTATTTT
>NA|TRBJ2-5|TRBV5-1|TRBD2
CASSPGLAGLQETQYF
TGCGCCAGCAGCCCTGGACTAGCGGGCCTCCAAGAGACCCAGTACTTC
>NA|TRBJ1-5|TRBV4-1|NA
CASSHPLNQPQHF
TGCGCCAGCAGCCACCCCCTCAATCAGCCCCAGCATTTT
>NA|TRBJ1-4|TRBV29-1|NA
CSVLGDLGEKLFF
TGCAGCGTTCTGGGGGACTTAGGTGAAAAACTGTTTTTT
>NA|TRBJ2-3|TRBV5-1|TRBD2
CASHSGEAFTDTQYF
TGCGCCAGCCACAGCGGGGAAGCGTTCACAGATACGCAGTATTTT
>few|TRBJ2-2|TRBV6-8|TRBD1
CASSYPPNRGRRAGELFF
TGTGCCAGCAGTTACCCTCCCAACAGGGGGCGAAGGGCCGGGGAGCTGTTTTTT
>NA|TRBJ1-1|TRBV6-8|NA
CASSYSAGPPEAFF
TGTGCCAGCAGTTACTCGGCAGGGCCCCCAGAAGCTTTCTTT
>once|TRBJ2-5|TRBV29-1|NA
CSVEASRTVSTQYF
TGCAGCGTTGAAGCCTCCCGGACCGTTTCGACCCAGTACTTC
>NA|TRBJ2-5|TRBV2|NA
CASSDWGQETQYF
TGTGCCAGCAGTGACTGGGGCCAAGAGACCCAGTACTTC
>NA|TRBJ1-5|TRBV12-5|NA
CASGLKQDNQPQHF
TGTGCTAGTGGTTTAAAACAGGACAATCAGCCCCAGCATTTT
>many|TRBJ1-2|TRBV11-3|NA
CASSPTGNLNYGYTF
TGTGCCAGCAGCCCAACAGGGAACCTTAACTATGGCTACACCTTC
>NA|TRBJ2-5|TRBV19|NA
CASSRQPYIQETQYF
TGTGCCAGTAGTCGACAGCCTTACATTCAAGAGACCCAGTACTTC
>NA|TRBJ2-2|TRBV5-1|NA
CASSLSRGGTGELFF
TGCGCCAGCAGCTTGAGCAGGGGGGGAACCGGGGAGCTGTTTTTT
>few|TRBJ2-6|TRBV6-8|TRBD2
CASSKTSGGSGANVLTF
TGTGCCAGCAGCAAGACTAGCGGGGGTTCTGGGGCCAACGTCCTGACTTTC
>NA|TRBJ2-5|TRBV30|NA
CAWSSTLETQYF
TGTGCCTGGAGTTCGACTTTAGAGACCCAGTACTTC
>few|TRBJ2-5|TRBV4-1|NA
CASSPTAGGETQYF
TGCGCCAGCAGCCCCACCGCGGGTGGTGAGACCCAGTACTTC
>NA|TRBJ2-7|TRBV6-8|TRBD2
CAISGVSGRAGEQYF
TGTGCCATCAGTGGGGTTAGCGGGAGGGCCGGCGAGCAGTACTTC